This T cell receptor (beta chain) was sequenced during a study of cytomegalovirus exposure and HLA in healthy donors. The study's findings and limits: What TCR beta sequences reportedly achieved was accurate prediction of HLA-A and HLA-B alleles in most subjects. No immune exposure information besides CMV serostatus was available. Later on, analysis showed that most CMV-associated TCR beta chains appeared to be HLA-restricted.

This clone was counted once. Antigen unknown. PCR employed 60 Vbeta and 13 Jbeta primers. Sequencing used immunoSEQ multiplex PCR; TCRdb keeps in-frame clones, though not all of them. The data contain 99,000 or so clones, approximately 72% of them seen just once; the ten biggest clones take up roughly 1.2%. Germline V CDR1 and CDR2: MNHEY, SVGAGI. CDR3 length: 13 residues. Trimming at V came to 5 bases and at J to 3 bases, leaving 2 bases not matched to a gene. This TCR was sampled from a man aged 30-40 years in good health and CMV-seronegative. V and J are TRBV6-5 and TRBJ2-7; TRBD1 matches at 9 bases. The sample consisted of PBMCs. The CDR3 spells CASSPTGGYEQYF. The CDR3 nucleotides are TGTGCCAGCAGTCCGACAGGGGGCTACGAGCAGTACTTC.